This T cell receptor (beta chain) was documented in a study of shared clonotypes between healthy human individuals. Study observations and caveats: In contrast to clonotypes shared by all four donors, non-shared clonotypes had lower generation probabilities.

Of note for this clone: Its antigen is unidentified.

Genomic DNA of every subset was divided equally among multiple immunoSEQ plates. Profiled with immunoSEQ multiplex PCR; TCRdb holds only in-frame clones, not every one. The sample contains about 1.5 million clones, under 99% of which appear only once. The V end was cut by 5 bases, the J end by 6 bases, with 19 bases between. Germline CDR1 is MDHEN and CDR2 is SYDVKM. The CDR3 runs to 16 residues. There were no recent acute infections or vaccinations among the donors, who were healthy HIV-negative adults. CD4+ cells were split into CD45RA+ naive and CD45RA-negative memory subsets. The sample consisted of naive CD4+ T cells sorted from blood. Indicated subset: CD45RA+ positively selected. This receptor was taken from a man aged 25 to 40 in good health. The chain recombines TRBV28 with TRBJ1-4, with D possibly being TRBD1 (6 bases). The CDR3 here is CASSPTRQVLDEKLFF. The CDR3 coding sequence is TGTGCCAGCAGTCCGACCCGACAGGTCTTAGATGAAAAACTGTTTTTT.